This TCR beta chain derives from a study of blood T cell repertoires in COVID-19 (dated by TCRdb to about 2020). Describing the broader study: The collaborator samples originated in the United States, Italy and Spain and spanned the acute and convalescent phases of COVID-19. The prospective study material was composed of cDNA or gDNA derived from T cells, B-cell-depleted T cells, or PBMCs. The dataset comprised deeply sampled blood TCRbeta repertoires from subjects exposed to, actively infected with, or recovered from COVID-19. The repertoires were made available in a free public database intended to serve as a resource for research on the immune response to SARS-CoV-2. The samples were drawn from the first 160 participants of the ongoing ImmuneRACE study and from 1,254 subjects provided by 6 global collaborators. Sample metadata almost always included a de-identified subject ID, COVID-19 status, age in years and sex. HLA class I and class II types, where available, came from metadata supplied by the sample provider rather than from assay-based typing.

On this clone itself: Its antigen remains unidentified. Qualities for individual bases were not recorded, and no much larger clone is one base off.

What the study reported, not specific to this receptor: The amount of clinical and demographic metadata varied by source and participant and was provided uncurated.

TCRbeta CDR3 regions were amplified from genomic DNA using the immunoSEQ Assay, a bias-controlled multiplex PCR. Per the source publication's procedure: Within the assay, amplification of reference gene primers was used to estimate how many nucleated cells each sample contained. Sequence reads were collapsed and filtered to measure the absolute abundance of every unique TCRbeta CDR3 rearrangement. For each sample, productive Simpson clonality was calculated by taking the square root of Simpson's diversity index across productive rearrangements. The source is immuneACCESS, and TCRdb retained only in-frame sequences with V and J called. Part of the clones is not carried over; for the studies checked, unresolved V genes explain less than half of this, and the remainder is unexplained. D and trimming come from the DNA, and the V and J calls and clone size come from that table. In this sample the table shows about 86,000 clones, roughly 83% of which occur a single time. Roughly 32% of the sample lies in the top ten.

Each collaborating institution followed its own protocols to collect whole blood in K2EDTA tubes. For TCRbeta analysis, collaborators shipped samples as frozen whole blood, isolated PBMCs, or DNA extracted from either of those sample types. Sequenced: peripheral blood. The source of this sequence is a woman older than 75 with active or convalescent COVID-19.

The sequence in DNA is TGTGCCAGCTCACCCGGACAGGGGGCCGGTGAAGCTTTCTTT. Its product reads: CASSPGQGAGEAFF. This chain joins TRBV18 to TRBJ1-1; 11 middle bases align to TRBD1. From the cysteine up to the phenylalanine, the CDR3 has a length of 14 residues. Only the CDR3 region is kept as DNA, spanning 42 bases read in frame from base 1. V loses 3 bases at its end and J loses 7 bases; junction bases beyond the gene matches: 4. Sequences KGHSH (CDR1) and LQKENI (CDR2) are obtained from the germline V gene.